This TCR beta chain was identified during a study of T cell responses to AZD1222 COVID-19 vaccine. Repertoires were generated with immunoSEQ multiplex PCR, while TCRdb's copy carries only in-frame clones and drops some. The sample has approximately 140,000 clones, 75% to 95% seen once; the top ten hold 7% to 9%. CDR1 SGDLS and CDR2 YYNGEE come from the germline V gene. The V end lost 10 bases, the J end lost 8 bases, and 5 bases lay between the germline ends. This CDR3 spans 8 amino acids. This clonotype was obtained from an adult who received the MenACWY meningococcal vaccine as a control. The input for sequencing was peripheral blood, taken 28 days after the second dose of the MenACWY control vaccine. The chain recombines TRBV9 with TRBJ2-3; D remains ambiguous. CDR3 amino acids: CAGSTQYF. CDR3 coding DNA: TGTGCCGGATCTACGCAGTATTTT.